The clone carrying this T cell receptor (beta chain) was seen only a few times. Its antigen is unidentified. The sample is drawn from a study of human T cells and chemical hapten exposure. Study results and limitations: Once DPC sensitization occurred, TCRs above 1 in 1000 frequency showed no change.

Indicated time point: pre-sensitization, week 0. Regarding treatment: therapeutic diphenylcyclopropenone sensitization with weekly scalp DPC. The germline V gene encodes CDR1 SGHTA and CDR2 FQGNSA. The CDR3 runs to 14 residues. With V trimmed by 5 bases and J by 7 bases, 2 bases remained unmatched. MiXCR was run by TCRdb on the RACE reads, yielding one entry per CDR3 protein. The table lists 280,000 or so distinct CDR3 sequences, just under 8% of them singletons, with more than 0.95% in the top ten. Specimen: whole blood, collected in connection with sensitization to the hapten diphenylcyclopropenone (DPC). The clonotype originates from a man younger than 35 with alopecia areata. Some clones in this sample may be carry-over from other donors' samples. The chain recombines TRBV7-2 with TRBJ1-4; 12 nucleotides agree with TRBD1. The CDR3 sequence is CASSRDRGREKLFF. As DNA, the CDR3 is TGTGCCAGCAGCCGGGACAGGGGGCGTGAAAAACTGTTTTTT.